This is a list of T cell receptor beta chains from one sample in a study of blood T cell repertoires in COVID-19. The table came from immunoSEQ multiplex PCR; TCRdb's copy has only in-frame clones and leaves some out. The profile shows around 28,000 clones, roughly 87% of them singletons. Input material: peripheral blood. The receptors originated from a man older than 75 with acute or convalescent COVID-19. The CDR3 runs from the conserved cysteine through the conserved F or W. Fields, in order: V gene, J gene, clone size, D gene, CDR3 DNA, CDR3 protein. The D gene is left open where the match is weak. Clone size appears in some rows only: once, few, many, or a class for an expanded clone.

TRBV5-1	TRBJ1-1	NA	TRBD1	TGCGCCAGCAGCCTCGGACAGGGTGAAGCTTTCTTT	CASSLGQGEAFF
TRBV11-2	TRBJ2-7	NA	NA	TGTGCCAGCAGCTCGGGGTACGAGCAGTACTTC	CASSSGYEQYF
TRBV6-5	TRBJ2-3	NA	NA	TGTGCCAGCAGTTACGGTGGGCTAAACACAGATACGCAGTATTTT	CASSYGGLNTDTQYF
TRBV12-3/TRBV12-4	TRBJ2-7	NA	NA	TGTGCCAGCAGAGGTAGGGAGGTCTACGAGCAGTACTTC	CASRGREVYEQYF
TRBV5-1	TRBJ2-2	NA	TRBD2	TGCGCCAGCAGCCCCCGACTAGCGTCCACCGGGGAGCTGTTTTTT	CASSPRLASTGELFF
TRBV12-3/TRBV12-4	TRBJ2-3	NA	TRBD1	TGTGCCAGCAGCCGACGACAGGGAGATACGCAGTATTTT	CASSRRQGDTQYF
TRBV30	TRBJ2-2	NA	NA	TGTGCCTGGAGTGTACTCAGTGGGGCGGGAAGGGGCACCGGGGAGCTGTTTTTT	CAWSVLSGAGRGTGELFF
TRBV6-5	TRBJ2-7	NA	NA	TGTGCCAGCAGTTACTCTGGGCAGGGGAGCTACGAGCAGTACTTC	CASSYSGQGSYEQYF
TRBV18	TRBJ2-1	NA	NA	TGTGCCAGCTCACCAGGGAGCAATGAGCAGTTCTTC	CASSPGSNEQFF
TRBV15	TRBJ1-5	NA	NA	TGTGCCACCAGCAGAGATCCGGTAAATCAGCCCCAGCATTTT	CATSRDPVNQPQHF
TRBV3-1/TRBV3-2	TRBJ1-5	NA	NA	TGTGCCAGCAGCCAAGGAGTAAGTAGCAATCAGCCCCAGCATTTT	CASSQGVSSNQPQHF
TRBV11-2	TRBJ2-1	NA	NA	TGTGCCAGCAGCCAACGACTAGAGGGTTGGGACAATGAGCAGTTCTTC	CASSQRLEGWDNEQFF
TRBV5-1	TRBJ2-7	once	TRBD2	TGCGCCAGCAGCTTACTAGCGGGGACTAACTACGAGCAGTACTTC	CASSLLAGTNYEQYF
TRBV5-4	TRBJ1-2	NA	NA	TGTGCCAGCAGCTTGCCCAGTTCGTATGGCTACACCTTC	CASSLPSSYGYTF
TRBV5-1	TRBJ1-1	NA	NA	TGCGCCAGCAGCCGGGAACCCCGGGCCGCTGAAGCTTTCTTT	CASSREPRAAEAFF
TRBV3-1/TRBV3-2	TRBJ2-3	NA	TRBD2	TGTGCCAGCAGCCCAGGACTAGCGGGAGTAACAGATACGCAGTATTTT	CASSPGLAGVTDTQYF
TRBV7-9	TRBJ1-5	NA	NA	TGTGCCAGCAGCTTAGGCGGGGGGAATCAGCCCCAGCATTTT	CASSLGGGNQPQHF
TRBV7-9	TRBJ1-2	NA	TRBD1	TGTGCCAGCGGGGGACAGGCCAACTATGGCTACACCTTC	CASGGQANYGYTF
TRBV7-2	TRBJ2-3	NA	TRBD2	TGTGCCAGCAGCCCCACCGGGACTAGTTTAGTAGATACGCAGTATTTT	CASSPTGTSLVDTQYF
TRBV27	TRBJ2-5	NA	TRBD2	TGTGCCAGCCGCAGCGGGAATCATGAGACCCAGTACTTC	CASRSGNHETQYF
TRBV5-1	TRBJ1-1	NA	TRBD1	TGCGCCAGCAGCTTGGATGGACAGGGGAACACTGAAGCTTTCTTT	CASSLDGQGNTEAFF
TRBV7-9	TRBJ2-1	NA	TRBD2	TGTGCCAGCAGCTATCACCTTAGCGGGGCCAGCTCCTACAATGAGCAGTTCTTC	CASSYHLSGASSYNEQFF
TRBV5-4	TRBJ2-2	once	NA	TGTGCCAGCAGCTTGGCCCGGAAAACAGGGAACACCGGGGAGCTGTTTTTT	CASSLARKTGNTGELFF
TRBV6-1	TRBJ2-6	NA	NA	TGTGCCAGCAGTGAAGGTCCGAGCTCTGGGGCCAACGTCCTGACTTTC	CASSEGPSSGANVLTF
TRBV6-5	TRBJ1-3	few	NA	TGTGCCAGCAGCGGTGCGGGGGAAGGCACCATATATTTT	CASSGAGEGTIYF
TRBV4-1	TRBJ2-7	NA	TRBD1	TGCGCCAGCAGCCAAGATTATCGGACAGGACACCCCTACGAGCAGTACTTC	CASSQDYRTGHPYEQYF
TRBV15	TRBJ2-2	NA	TRBD2	TGTGCCACCAGCCGAGACCTAGCGGGAGGGACCGGGGAGCTGTTTTTT	CATSRDLAGGTGELFF
TRBV5-6	TRBJ2-7	NA	NA	TGTGCCAGCAGCTTGACTTTTAACGAGCAGTACTTC	CASSLTFNEQYF
TRBV27	TRBJ2-7	NA	TRBD2	TGTGCCAGCAGTTTATCTGCCGGACTAGGAGGTAGGCGGATCGAGCAGTACTTC	CASSLSAGLGGRRIEQYF
TRBV3-1/TRBV3-2	TRBJ1-1	NA	TRBD1	TGTGCCAGCAGCCAAGATTGGGGACAGGGGGATCCGACTGAAGCTTTCTTT	CASSQDWGQGDPTEAFF
TRBV27	TRBJ1-6	NA	NA	TGTGCCAGCAGTAGGACAGCTCAAAGCTCCTATAATTCACCCCTCCACTTT	CASSRTAQSSYNSPLHF
TRBV15	TRBJ1-3	medium-sized	NA	TGTGCCACCAGCAGGATTTCTCTTCTTTCGTGGGGAGTGTCTGGAAACACCATATATTTT	CATSRISLLSWGVSGNTIYF
TRBV5-6	TRBJ1-6	NA	TRBD1	TGTGCCAGCAGCCTCAGACAGGGCGGTTCACCCCTCCACTTT	CASSLRQGGSPLHF
TRBV28	TRBJ1-5	NA	NA	TGTGCCAGCACCGAGGCATCCCGCCGCCAGCCCCAGCATTTT	CASTEASRRQPQHF
TRBV5-8	TRBJ1-6	NA	TRBD1	TGTGCCAGCCAGGGCAGCCTTGGGACAGGGATAAATAATTCACCCCTCCACTTT	CASQGSLGTGINNSPLHF
TRBV5-4	TRBJ2-3	NA	TRBD2	TGTGCCAGCAGCTTGGGTGGCGGGAGCTCAGATACGCAGTATTTT	CASSLGGGSSDTQYF
TRBV19	TRBJ2-3	NA	NA	TGTGCCAGTAGTATAGATCGTCTGGGGCCTAGCACAGATACGCAGTATTTT	CASSIDRLGPSTDTQYF
TRBV6-5	TRBJ2-7	NA	NA	TGTGCCAGCACCACCGACTGGAACAACGAGCAGTACTTC	CASTTDWNNEQYF
TRBV7-9	TRBJ2-5	NA	NA	TGTGCCAGCAGCTTAGAGAGGGAGACCCAGTACTTC	CASSLERETQYF
TRBV6-1	TRBJ2-7	NA	NA	TGTGCCAGCAGTGAAGGAGGCAGGGTATGGCAGTACTTC	CASSEGGRVWQYF
TRBV5-6	TRBJ2-7	NA	NA	TGTGCCAGCAGCTTGGCGGCAGGGTCCTACGAGCAGTACTTC	CASSLAAGSYEQYF
TRBV5-6	TRBJ1-1	NA	NA	TGTGCCAGCAGCTTGGTGGCGGTAAAAAAAGCTTTCTTT	CASSLVAVKKAFF
TRBV7-2	TRBJ2-1	NA	NA	TGTGCCAGCAGCCAAAGTGGGAGCTCCTACAATGAGCAGTTCTTC	CASSQSGSSYNEQFF
TRBV11-2	TRBJ2-7	NA	TRBD1	TGTGCCAGCAGCCACCGACAGGGGATCAGCTCCTACGAGCAGTACTTC	CASSHRQGISSYEQYF
TRBV7-9	TRBJ2-3	NA	TRBD2	TGTGCCAGCAGCTTTCCCTTAAACGGGGGGACAGATACGCAGTATTTT	CASSFPLNGGTDTQYF
TRBV11-3	TRBJ2-1	NA	NA	TGTGCCAGCAGCCCCGGACAGTACAATGAGCAGTTCTTC	CASSPGQYNEQFF
TRBV5-1	TRBJ2-5	NA	TRBD1	TGCGCCAGCAGCCACGACAGGGCTCGAGAGACCCAGTACTTC	CASSHDRARETQYF
TRBV28	TRBJ2-7	NA	TRBD2	TGTGCCAGCGGGGAGGGAGGGTACGAGCAGTACTTC	CASGEGGYEQYF
TRBV3-1/TRBV3-2	TRBJ2-2	NA	NA	TGTGCCAGCAGCACTACTTTAAACACCGGGGAGCTGTTTTTT	CASSTTLNTGELFF
TRBV19	TRBJ1-1	few	TRBD1	TGTGCCAGTAGTATCGGACAGGGGTACACTGAAGCTTTCTTT	CASSIGQGYTEAFF
TRBV28	TRBJ1-4	NA	TRBD1	TGTGCCAGCAGTGGCCGGGACAGGGGCTTCGAAAAACTGTTTTTT	CASSGRDRGFEKLFF
TRBV19	TRBJ1-5	NA	NA	TGTGCCAGTAGTATGCGGGCTGGGATCCCTAGCAATCAGCCCCAGCATTTT	CASSMRAGIPSNQPQHF
TRBV7-9	TRBJ1-3	once	NA	TGTGCCAGCAGCCCAGGCAGTCGGACTGGAAACACCATATATTTT	CASSPGSRTGNTIYF
TRBV19	TRBJ1-1	NA	NA	TGTGCCAGTAGTATAGATGGCAAGAACACTGAAGCTTTCTTT	CASSIDGKNTEAFF
TRBV10-2	TRBJ2-1	NA	TRBD2	TGCGCCAGCAATCCCGACTACCGGGGGGTCTACAATGAGCAGTTCTTC	CASNPDYRGVYNEQFF
TRBV5-1	TRBJ2-5	NA	NA	TGCGCCAGCAGCTTGGCAGGGGAGACCCAGTACTTC	CASSLAGETQYF
TRBV19	TRBJ2-6	NA	TRBD1	TGTGCCAGTAGCCCAACAGGGGCGGGGGCCAACGTCCTGACTTTC	CASSPTGAGANVLTF
TRBV6-6	TRBJ1-1	NA	NA	TGTGCCAGCAGTGGGCGAGGGCCGCGCATGAACACTGAAGCTTTCTTT	CASSGRGPRMNTEAFF